The 10 T cell receptor beta chains below come from one sample, sequenced in a study of patients and donors after allogeneic stem cell transplantation. MiXCR, run by TCRdb on the RT-PCR reads, gives a single entry per CDR3 protein. The table lists over 150,000 distinct CDR3 sequences, around 41% of them singletons. Material: blood, either unsorted or a sorted T cell fraction (not recorded which). The receptors come from a human donor who was either an allogeneic HSCT recipient or a stem cell or donor lymphocyte infusion donor (not recorded which). It is not recorded whose cells these are; they may come from a transplant donor.

This chain uses TRBV19 with TRBJ2-1, with 8 bases matching TRBD1. CDR3 length equals 14 residues. J lost 8 bases, V lost 4 bases, and 7 bases had no gene match. Per germline, CDR1 LNHDA and CDR2 SQIVND (reference sequence). As DNA, the CDR3 is TGTGCCAGTAGTACCGGACAGGGCCAGGATGAGCAGTTCTTC. This codes for CASSTGQGQDEQFF.

This rearrangement joins TRBV6-5 to TRBJ2-1, with D maybe TRBD2 (6 bases). Germline V CDR1 and CDR2: MNHEY, SVGAGI. The CDR3 has 18 residues. The V end was cut by 0 bases, the J end by 4 bases, with 19 bases between. The chain's CDR3 is CASSYSLLAEPTYNEQFF. In DNA, the CDR3 is TGTGCCAGCAGTTACTCCCTTTTAGCGGAGCCTACTTACAATGAGCAGTTCTTC.

This clonotype has just one count. The gene calls are TRBV12-3 or TRBV12-4 and TRBJ1-5; 7 nucleotides align to TRBD1. V gave up 6 bases and J gave up 7 bases; unmatched junction bases: 3. This CDR3 contains 12 residues. The CDR3 reads CASRGQLQPQHF. The CDR3 DNA reads TGTGCCAGCAGGGGACAGTTGCAGCCCCAGCATTTT.

V and J are TRBV15 and TRBJ1-5; D is undetermined. The V and J ends lost 3 bases and 7 bases respectively, with 13 bases between them. In germline, CDR1 is LNHNV, CDR2 YYDKDF (reference sequence). This CDR3 has 14 amino acids. The CDR3 DNA sequence: TGTGCCACCAGCAGCGCCGGGGAGGTGCAGCCCCAGCATTTT. Encoded protein: CATSSAGEVQPQHF.

This clonotype occurred a few times. The chain is built from TRBV12-3 or TRBV12-4 and TRBJ2-3, with 9 positions matching TRBD2. Trimming at V came to 5 bases and at J to 4 bases, leaving 10 bases not matched to a gene. There are 16 residues in the CDR3. The CDR3 loop is CASSPSLAGVPDTQYF. The CDR3 coding sequence is TGTGCCAGCAGTCCATCTTTAGCGGGAGTCCCAGATACGCAGTATTTT.

The V and J genes are TRBV5-1 and TRBJ2-3, with D possibly being TRBD1 (6 bases). V lost 0 bases to trimming and J lost 2 bases, with 10 bases between them. Per the germline V gene, CDR1 is SGHRS and CDR2 is YFSETQ. There are 15 residues in the CDR3. The DNA for the CDR3 is TGCGCCAGCAGCTTGGCTTTGGGGGCCACAGATACGCAGTATTTT. This translates into CASSLALGATDTQYF.

The chain carries TRBV24-1 and TRBJ1-2, with 11 bases aligning to TRBD1. V lost 11 bases, J lost 6 bases, and 4 bases stayed unmatched. This CDR3 is 12 amino acids long. Germline loops: CDR1 KGHDR, CDR2 SFDVKD. The CDR3 sequence is CARGQGENGYTF. CDR3 bases: TGTGCCAGGGGACAGGGGGAGAATGGCTACACCTTC.

DNA of the CDR3: TGTGCCAGCAGCTTAGACGGGAGAAACACCGGGGAGCTGTTTTTT. Translating it yields CASSLDGRNTGELFF. This rearrangement joins TRBV11-3 to TRBJ2-2, with TRBD2 as a possible D gene (6 bases). The V end was cut by 0 bases, the J end by 2 bases, with 7 bases between. The germline V gene has CDR1 SGHNT and CDR2 YENEEA. The CDR3 spans 15 residues.

This clonotype was seen only a few times. This chain uses TRBV14 with TRBJ1-6; the D gene is possibly TRBD1 (5 bases). The CDR3 contains 15 residues. Germline lookup yields CDR1 SGHDN and CDR2 FVKESK. Trimming removed 1 base at V and 7 bases at J, with 11 bases between. CDR3 in amino acids: CASSQVRGENSPLHF. The CDR3 DNA sequence: TGTGCCAGCAGCCAAGTTAGAGGGGAGAATTCACCCCTCCACTTT.

This clonotype was seen a few times. The chain uses TRBV2 and TRBJ2-3; 7 nucleotides align to TRBD1. CDR3 length: 14 amino acids. Trimming at V came to 10 bases and at J to 1 base, leaving 8 bases not matched to a gene. CDR1 is SNHLY, CDR2 FYNNEI, per germline. In DNA form, the CDR3 reads TGTGCCACTACGACAGGGCTCGGCACAGATACGCAGTATTTT. Translated, it gives CATTTGLGTDTQYF.